The TCR beta chain described here comes from a study of the immune and genomic landscape of osteosarcoma. Across the whole study: Patients were about 60% male; roughly 72% had localized disease.

The CDR3 has 17 amino acids. V was pared by 3 bases and J by 5 bases, with 7 bases of the junction left unmatched. Germline V gene lookup returns CDR1 SGDLS and CDR2 YYNGEE. The post-treatment osteosarcoma tumors were primary, local recurrence or metastasis specimens from poor-prognosis patients. The assay was immunoSEQ multiplex PCR, and TCRdb's table has in-frame clones only and misses some. The table lists some 10,000 clones, 60% to 85% of them singletons, with roughly 18% in the top ten. The J gene is TRBJ2-1, the V gene TRBV9, with 14 bases fitting TRBD2. The sample taken for sequencing was osteosarcoma tumor tissue from the lung. This TCR derives from a human donor with osteosarcoma. The CDR3 region has the DNA TGTGCCAGCAGCGCCGGACTAGCGGGAGGAAGGGACAATGAGCAGTTCTTC. It is translated as CASSAGLAGGRDNEQFF.